The rows below give T cell receptor beta chains drawn from one sample of a study of T cells in Graves' hyperthyroidism and ophthalmopathy. MiXCR, run by TCRdb on the multiplex PCR reads, gives a single entry per CDR3 protein. The table has about 640,000 distinct CDR3 sequences, less than 25% seen once. Sequencing used blood. Receptors originate from a man aged 30 to 39 with Graves' ophthalmopathy. CDR3s include the opening cysteine and the closing phenylalanine or tryptophan. The D gene is left open where the match is weak. The size field is filled for only some rows; it gives once, few, many or a size class.

J gene | clone size | D gene | V gene | CDR3 protein | CDR3 DNA
TRBJ1-1 | many | NA | TRBV30 | CAWSGRQMNTEAFF | TGTGCCTGGAGTGGAAGACAAATGAACACTGAAGCTTTCTTT
TRBJ2-7 | NA | TRBD2 | TRBV29-1 | CSVESLAGGNTYEQYF | TGCAGCGTTGAATCCCTAGCGGGAGGGAACACATACGAGCAGTACTTC
TRBJ2-7 | NA | NA | TRBV12-3/TRBV12-4 | CASRPGSKRPEQYF | TGTGCCAGCAGACCCGGGTCCAAGCGACCAGAGCAGTACTTC
TRBJ2-7 | many | NA | TRBV11-2 | CASSFPGSVEQYF | TGTGCCAGCAGCTTCCCGGGGTCAGTCGAGCAGTACTTC
TRBJ2-7 | many | TRBD2 | TRBV7-8 | CASSLAPGLAGPYEQYF | TGTGCCAGCAGCTTAGCCCCGGGACTAGCGGGGCCCTACGAGCAGTACTTC
TRBJ2-1 | NA | NA | TRBV5-1 | CDSKPDSLAANEQFF | TGCGACAGCAAGCCCGACAGCCTAGCCGCCAATGAGCAGTTCTTC
TRBJ1-2 | NA | NA | TRBV12-3/TRBV12-4 | CASRAGGGYTF | TGTGCCAGCAGGGCCGGGGGAGGCTACACCTTC
TRBJ2-7 | few | NA | TRBV6-1 | CASSWAGSTYEQYF | TGTGCCAGCAGTTGGGCAGGGTCAACCTACGAGCAGTACTTC
TRBJ1-1 | many | NA | TRBV28 | CASGVLGRRNTEAFF | TGTGCCAGCGGAGTTTTGGGCAGGCGGAACACTGAAGCTTTCTTT
TRBJ1-2 | NA | NA | TRBV29-1 | CSVTRGGANYGYTF | TGCAGCGTTACCCGCGGGGGGGCTAACTATGGCTACACCTTC
TRBJ1-2 | few | TRBD1 | TRBV7-9 | CASSTTPPTGSGGYTF | TGTGCCAGCAGCACAACCCCTCCGACAGGGTCGGGTGGCTACACCTTC
TRBJ2-7 | many | NA | TRBV12-3/TRBV12-4 | CASSLGTTSSYEQYF | TGTGCCAGCAGCCTTGGTACAACTAGCTCCTACGAGCAGTACTTC
TRBJ2-3 | few | NA | TRBV18 | CASSPKDRSTDTQYF | TGTGCCAGCTCACCGAAGGACCGGAGCACAGATACGCAGTATTTT
TRBJ2-1 | NA | TRBD2 | TRBV5-1 | CASKLAGGPNEQFF | TGCGCCAGCAAACTAGCGGGAGGTCCCAATGAGCAGTTCTTC
TRBJ2-1 | few | TRBD2 | TRBV7-6 | CASSPEAGVAYNEQFF | TGTGCCAGCAGCCCTGAAGCGGGAGTGGCCTACAATGAGCAGTTCTTC
TRBJ1-6 | NA | NA | TRBV19 | CASSPMRMGRGLFLQALHF | TGTGCCAGTAGTCCCATGAGGATGGGGAGAGGACTCTTTCTTCAGGCCCTCCACTTT
TRBJ1-5 | NA | NA | TRBV6-1 | CASRKGGQPQHF | TGTGCCAGCAGGAAAGGGGGTCAGCCCCAGCATTTT
TRBJ2-1 | few | NA | TRBV11-2 | CASSLSGRAISNEQFF | TGTGCCAGCAGCTTATCGGGTCGGGCTATTTCCAATGAGCAGTTCTTC
TRBJ1-2 | NA | NA | TRBV2 | CASSFGQPGLLGSYTF | TGTGCCAGCAGTTTCGGACAGCCAGGGCTATTAGGGAGCTACACCTTC
TRBJ2-3 | many | NA | TRBV24-1 | CATSDFGQRTDTQYF | TGTGCCACCAGTGATTTCGGGCAGCGCACAGATACGCAGTATTTT
TRBJ1-5 | many | NA | TRBV20-1 | CSASPRHRVDQPQHF | TGCAGTGCTAGCCCTCGACATAGGGTAGATCAGCCCCAGCATTTT
TRBJ2-7 | NA | NA | TRBV10-3 | CAISESEFSDFCEQYF | TGTGCCATCAGTGAGTCGGAATTTTCGGACTTTTGCGAGCAGTACTTC
TRBJ2-2 | NA | NA | TRBV11-2 | CASSFVFQANTGELFF | TGTGCCAGCAGCTTTGTCTTCCAAGCGAACACCGGGGAGCTGTTTTTT
TRBJ2-1 | NA | TRBD2 | TRBV13 | CASSPPSGREGNEQFF | TGTGCCAGCAGCCCCCCCAGTGGGCGGGAGGGAAATGAGCAGTTCTTC
TRBJ1-6 | few | NA | TRBV2 | CASTKTSVSGNNSPLHF | TGTGCCAGCACCAAAACAAGTGTATCCGGGAATAATTCACCCCTCCACTTT
TRBJ2-3 | NA | NA | TRBV28 | CASSLLVTGDTQYF | TGTGCCAGCAGTTTATTAGTCACCGGGGATACGCAGTATTTT
TRBJ2-1 | NA | NA | TRBV7-3 | CASSFGPAYNEQFF | TGTGCCAGCAGCTTCGGACCAGCATACAATGAGCAGTTCTTC
TRBJ2-7 | few | TRBD2 | TRBV7-2 | CASSSASGSSYEQYF | TGTGCCAGCAGCAGCGCTAGCGGGAGCTCCTACGAGCAGTACTTC
TRBJ1-2 | few | NA | TRBV20-1 | CSARDFAGGDYGYTF | TGCAGTGCTAGAGATTTTGCGGGGGGCGACTATGGCTACACCTTC
TRBJ1-2 | NA | NA | TRBV6-2/TRBV6-3 | CASSYSDGRYYGYTF | TGTGCCAGCAGTTACTCCGACGGTAGATACTATGGCTACACCTTC
TRBJ1-1 | few | TRBD1 | TRBV18 | CASSTRQGIEAFF | TGTGCCAGCTCCACCAGACAGGGGATTGAAGCTTTCTTT